This entry features one TCR beta chain sequence. Clones were read by immunoSEQ multiplex PCR, and TCRdb kept only the in-frame ones, dropping some. Of around 150,000 clones in the sample, roughly 79% were seen once. This record belongs to a study of blood T cell repertoires in COVID-19. Overall study context: Samples came from the United States, Italy and Spain, spanning acute and convalescent COVID-19. T cells, B-cell-depleted T cells, or PBMCs supplied cDNA or gDNA.

Sequenced: peripheral blood. This TCR derives from a woman of 80 years or more with acute or convalescent COVID-19.

The CDR3 region has the DNA TGTGCCACCAGCAGAGGTCCCGGACTGGGATACTATGGCTACACCTTC. Amino acid sequence: CATSRGPGLGYYGYTF. The rearrangement joins TRBV15 to TRBJ1-2; no reliable D call. The ends were cut back, 1 base at V and 3 bases at J, with 15 bases in the middle. The germline gives CDR1 LNHNV, CDR2 YYDKDF (reference sequence). This CDR3 is built from 16 residues.